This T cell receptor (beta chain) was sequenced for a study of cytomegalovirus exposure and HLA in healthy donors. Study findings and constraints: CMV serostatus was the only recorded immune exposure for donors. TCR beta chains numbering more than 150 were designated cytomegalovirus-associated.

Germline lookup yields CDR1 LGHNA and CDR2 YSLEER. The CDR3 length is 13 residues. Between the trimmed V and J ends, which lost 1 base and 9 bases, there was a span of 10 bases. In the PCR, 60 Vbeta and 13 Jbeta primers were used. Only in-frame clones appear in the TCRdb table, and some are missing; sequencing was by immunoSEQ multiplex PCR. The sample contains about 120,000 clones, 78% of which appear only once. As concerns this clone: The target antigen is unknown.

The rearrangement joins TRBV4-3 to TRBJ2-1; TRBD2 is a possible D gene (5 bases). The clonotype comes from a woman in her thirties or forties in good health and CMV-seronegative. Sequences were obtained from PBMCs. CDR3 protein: CASSQVTTVEQFF. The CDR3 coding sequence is TGCGCCAGCAGCCAAGTGACTACTGTTGAGCAGTTCTTC.